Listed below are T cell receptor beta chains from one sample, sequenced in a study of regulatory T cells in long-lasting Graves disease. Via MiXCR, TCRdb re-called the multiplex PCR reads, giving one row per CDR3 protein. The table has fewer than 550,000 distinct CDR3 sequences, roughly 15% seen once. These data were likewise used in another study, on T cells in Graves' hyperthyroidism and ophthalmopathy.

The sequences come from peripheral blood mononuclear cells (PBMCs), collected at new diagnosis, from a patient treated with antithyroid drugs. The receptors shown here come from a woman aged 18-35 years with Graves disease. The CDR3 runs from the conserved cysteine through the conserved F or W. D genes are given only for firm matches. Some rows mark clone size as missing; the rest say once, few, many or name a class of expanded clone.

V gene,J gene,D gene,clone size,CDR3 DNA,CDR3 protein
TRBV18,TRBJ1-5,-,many,TGTGCCAGCTCACCCACCGCAGGTCGGGATCAGCCCCAGCATTTT,CASSPTAGRDQPQHF
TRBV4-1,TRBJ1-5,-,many,TGCGCCAGCAGCCAAGGTTCGGGAACCAATCAGCCCCAGCATTTT,CASSQGSGTNQPQHF
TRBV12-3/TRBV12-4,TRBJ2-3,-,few,TGTGCCAGCAGCTTACAGACGGATTCAGATACGCAGTATTTT,CASSLQTDSDTQYF
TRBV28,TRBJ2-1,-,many,TGTGCCAGCAGTCCCGGGATCGGGAATGAGCAGTTCTTC,CASSPGIGNEQFF
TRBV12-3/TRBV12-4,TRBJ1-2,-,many,TGTGCCAGCAGGGAGGACAGTAACTATGGCTACACCTTC,CASREDSNYGYTF
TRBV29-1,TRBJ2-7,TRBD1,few,TGCAGCGTTGTTTCTCCGGGACAGGGGGTCGAGCAGTACTTC,CSVVSPGQGVEQYF
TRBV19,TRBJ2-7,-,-,TGTGCCAGTAGTATAGCGGGCAGAATATACGAGCAGTACTTC,CASSIAGRIYEQYF
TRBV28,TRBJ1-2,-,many,TGTGCCAGCAGCTATGGAACCCGGTATGGCTACACCTTC,CASSYGTRYGYTF
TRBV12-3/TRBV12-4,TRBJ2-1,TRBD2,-,TGTGCCAGCAGTTGGTCTAGCGGGAGGGATCATGAGCAGTTCTTC,CASSWSSGRDHEQFF
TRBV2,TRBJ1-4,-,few,TGTGCCAGCAGTGTTGGTCACCTTGCAACTAATGAAAAACTGTTTTTT,CASSVGHLATNEKLFF
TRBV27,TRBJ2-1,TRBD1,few,TGTGCCAGCAGTTTTTCGGACAGGGGAGTCTCGACCGCATCCTTC,CASSFSDRGVSTASF
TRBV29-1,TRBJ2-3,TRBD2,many,TGCAGCGCCACCGGGACTAGCGGGAGGGCCGGCACAGATACGCAGTATTTT,CSATGTSGRAGTDTQYF
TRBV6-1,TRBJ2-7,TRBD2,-,TGTGCCAGCAGTGTTCTAGCGGATCTCTACGAGCAGTACTTC,CASSVLADLYEQYF
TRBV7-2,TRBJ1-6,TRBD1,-,TGTGCCAGCAGCCCCATCGGACAGGCAATAAATTCACCCCTCCACTTT,CASSPIGQAINSPLHF
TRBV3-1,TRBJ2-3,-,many,TGTGCCAGCAGCCAAAGGTCGGTGCGGAAAGATACGCAGTATTTT,CASSQRSVRKDTQYF
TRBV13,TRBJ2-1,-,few,TGCGCCAGCAGCCAACAGCTAGACTACAATGAGCAGTTCTTC,CASSQQLDYNEQFF
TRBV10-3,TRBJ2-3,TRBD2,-,TGTGCCATCAGTGTTTTGGCGGGAGCCGGGGATACGCAGTATTTT,CAISVLAGAGDTQYF
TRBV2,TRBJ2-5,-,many,TGTGCCGAACGGATTGGGCAAGAGACCCAGTACTTC,CAERIGQETQYF
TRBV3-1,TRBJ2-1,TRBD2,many,TGTGCCAGCAGCCAAGTCCCGGGGGGGCAGTTCTTC,CASSQVPGGQFF
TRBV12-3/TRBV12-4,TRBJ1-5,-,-,TGTGCCAGCAGTTTAATCGCCCCGGACAGCAATCAGCCCCAGCATTTT,CASSLIAPDSNQPQHF
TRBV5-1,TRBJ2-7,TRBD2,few,TGCGCCAGCAGCCCGGGGGGGGTACTCTCCTACGAGCAGTACTTC,CASSPGGVLSYEQYF
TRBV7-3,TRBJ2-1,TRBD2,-,TGTGCCAGCAGTCAAATAGCGGGAGTTTACAATGAGCAGTTCTTC,CASSQIAGVYNEQFF
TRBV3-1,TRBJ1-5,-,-,TGTGCCAGCAGTGAAGTGGCGGACGATAGCAATCAGCCCCAGCATTTT,CASSEVADDSNQPQHF
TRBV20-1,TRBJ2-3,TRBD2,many,TGCAGTGCTTCTCTAGCGGGAGGGGATACGCAGTATTTT,CSASLAGGDTQYF
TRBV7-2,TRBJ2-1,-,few,TGTGCCAGCAGCCTACCGGGTATTGACCTCTACAATGAGCAGTTCTTC,CASSLPGIDLYNEQFF
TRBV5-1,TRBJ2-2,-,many,TGTGCCAGCAGCCGCGACACGAACACCGGGGAGCTGTTTTTT,CASSRDTNTGELFF
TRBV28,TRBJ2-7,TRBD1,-,TGTGCCAGCAGTGTTTCCCGGGACAGTGGAGACGAGCAGTACTTC,CASSVSRDSGDEQYF
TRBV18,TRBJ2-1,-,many,TGTGCCAGCTCACCGCGGAGTAGCCAGGATGAGCAGTTCTTC,CASSPRSSQDEQFF
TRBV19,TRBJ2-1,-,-,TGTGCCAGTAGTATAGACAGGAGGGGGAATGAGCAGTTCTTC,CASSIDRRGNEQFF
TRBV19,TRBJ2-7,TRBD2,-,TGTGCCAGTAGTATAGAACCGGTTAGCGGGATTTACGAGCAGTACTTC,CASSIEPVSGIYEQYF
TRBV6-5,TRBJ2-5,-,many,TGTGCCAGCAGTTGGGATCCGACGGCCGAGTACCAAGAGACCCAGTACTTC,CASSWDPTAEYQETQYF
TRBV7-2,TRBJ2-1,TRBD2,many,TGTGCCAGCAGCCTTGAATTTTCGCTAGCGGGAGGGCGGAATGAGCAGTTCTTC,CASSLEFSLAGGRNEQFF
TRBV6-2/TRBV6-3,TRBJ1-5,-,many,TGTGCCAGCAGTGAACGTGGGGGAACGACTCTACAGCATTTT,CASSERGGTTLQHF
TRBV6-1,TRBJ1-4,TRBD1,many,TGTGCCAGCAGCGGACAGGGAAGAAATACTAATGAAAAACTGTTTTTT,CASSGQGRNTNEKLFF
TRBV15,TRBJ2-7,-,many,TGTGCCACCAGCAGGCTAGGGAACGAACACTACGAGCAGTACTTC,CATSRLGNEHYEQYF
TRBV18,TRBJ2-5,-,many,TGTGCCAGCTCACCATCACAGGGAATGGAGACCCAGTACTTC,CASSPSQGMETQYF
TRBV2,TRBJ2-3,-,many,TGTGCCAGCAGGGGGGGTACGCAGTATTTT,CASRGGTQYF
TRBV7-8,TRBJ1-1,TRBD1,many,TGTGCCAGCAGCTACAGACAGGGTCCCACTGAAGCTTTCTTT,CASSYRQGPTEAFF
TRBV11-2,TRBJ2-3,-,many,TGTGCCAGCAGCTTAGATGGCCTCGGGAGCACAGATACGCAGTATTTT,CASSLDGLGSTDTQYF
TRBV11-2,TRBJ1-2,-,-,TGTGCCAGCAGCCCCCAATGGCAGAGCTATGGCTACACCTTC,CASSPQWQSYGYTF
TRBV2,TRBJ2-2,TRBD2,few,TGTGTCAGCAATCAGCTAGCGGGAGGCACCGGGGAGCTGTTTTTT,CVSNQLAGGTGELFF
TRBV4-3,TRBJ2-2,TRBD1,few,TGCGCCAGCAGCCATTACTTGACAGGGGCGACCGGGGAGCTGTTTTTT,CASSHYLTGATGELFF
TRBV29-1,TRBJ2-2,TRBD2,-,TGCAGCGGAAGACTAGCCACCGGGGAGCTGTTTTTT,CSGRLATGELFF